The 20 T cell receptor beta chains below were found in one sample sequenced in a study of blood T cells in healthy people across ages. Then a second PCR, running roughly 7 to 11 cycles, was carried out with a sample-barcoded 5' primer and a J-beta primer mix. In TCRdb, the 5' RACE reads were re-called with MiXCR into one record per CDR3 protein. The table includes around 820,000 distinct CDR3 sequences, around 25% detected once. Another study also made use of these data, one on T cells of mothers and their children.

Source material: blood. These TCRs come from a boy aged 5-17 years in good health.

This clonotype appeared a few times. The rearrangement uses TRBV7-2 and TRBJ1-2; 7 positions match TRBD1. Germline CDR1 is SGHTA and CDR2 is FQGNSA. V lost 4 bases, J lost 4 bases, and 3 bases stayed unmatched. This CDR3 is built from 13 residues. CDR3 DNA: TGTGCCAGCAGCTCGACAGGGCGCTATGGCTACACCTTC. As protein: CASSSTGRYGYTF.

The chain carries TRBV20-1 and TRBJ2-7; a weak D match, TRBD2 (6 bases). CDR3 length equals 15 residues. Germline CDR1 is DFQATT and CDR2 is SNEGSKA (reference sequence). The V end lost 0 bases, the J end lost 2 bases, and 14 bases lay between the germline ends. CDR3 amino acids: CSARDGRGPTYEQYF. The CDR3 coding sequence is TGCAGTGCTAGAGATGGGCGGGGACCAACCTACGAGCAGTACTTC.

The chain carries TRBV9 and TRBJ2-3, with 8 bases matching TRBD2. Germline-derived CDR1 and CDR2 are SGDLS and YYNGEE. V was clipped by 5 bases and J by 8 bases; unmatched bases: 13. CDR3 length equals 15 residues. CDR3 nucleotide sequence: TGTGCCAGCAGACAAACTAGCGGTAACTGGGGTACGCAGTATTTT. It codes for CASRQTSGNWGTQYF.

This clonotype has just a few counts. CDR3 residues: CSVGEYSNQPQHF. The CDR3 DNA sequence: TGCAGCGTTGGCGAGTATAGCAATCAGCCCCAGCATTTT. The chain couples TRBV29-1 to TRBJ1-5; D not certain. The CDR3 length is 13 residues. Germline V CDR1 and CDR2: SQVTM, ANQGSEA. The V gene lost 4 bases and the J gene lost 0 bases, with 7 bases spanning the gap.

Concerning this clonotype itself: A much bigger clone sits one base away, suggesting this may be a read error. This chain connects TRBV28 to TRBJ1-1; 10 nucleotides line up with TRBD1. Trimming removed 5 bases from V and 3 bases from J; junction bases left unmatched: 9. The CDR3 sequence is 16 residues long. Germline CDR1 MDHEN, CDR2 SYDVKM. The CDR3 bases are TGTGCCAGCAGTGCCGCCGACAGGGGGCGAGACACTGAAGCTTTCTTT. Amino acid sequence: CASSAADRGRDTEAFF.

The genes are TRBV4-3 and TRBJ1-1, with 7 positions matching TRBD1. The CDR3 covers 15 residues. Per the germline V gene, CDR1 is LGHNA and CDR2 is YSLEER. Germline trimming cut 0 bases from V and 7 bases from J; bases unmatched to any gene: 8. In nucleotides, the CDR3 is TGCGCCAGCAGCCAAGAACCGGGACAGCACCTTGAAGCTTTCTTT. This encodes CASSQEPGQHLEAFF.

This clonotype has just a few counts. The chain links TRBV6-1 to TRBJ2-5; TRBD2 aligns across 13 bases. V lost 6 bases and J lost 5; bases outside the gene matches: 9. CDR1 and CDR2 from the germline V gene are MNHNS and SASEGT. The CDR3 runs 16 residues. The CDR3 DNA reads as TGTGCCAGCAGACACGGACTAGCGGGGGCAGGGGAGACCCAGTACTTC. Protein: CASRHGLAGAGETQYF.

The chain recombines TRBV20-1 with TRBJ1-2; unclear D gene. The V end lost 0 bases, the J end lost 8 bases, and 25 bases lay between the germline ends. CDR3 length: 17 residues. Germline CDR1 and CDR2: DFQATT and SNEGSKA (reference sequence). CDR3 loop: CSARDVQNHQGRGGYTF. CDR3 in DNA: TGCAGTGCTAGAGATGTACAGAACCACCAAGGTCGCGGAGGCTACACCTTC.

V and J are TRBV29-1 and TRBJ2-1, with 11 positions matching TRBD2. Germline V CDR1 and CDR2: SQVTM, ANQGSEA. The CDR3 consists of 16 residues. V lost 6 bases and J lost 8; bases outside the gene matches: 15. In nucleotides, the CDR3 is TGCAGCGTCCCGCCCTTCGGGACTAGCGGAGTCCATGAGCAGTTCTTC. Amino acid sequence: CSVPPFGTSGVHEQFF.

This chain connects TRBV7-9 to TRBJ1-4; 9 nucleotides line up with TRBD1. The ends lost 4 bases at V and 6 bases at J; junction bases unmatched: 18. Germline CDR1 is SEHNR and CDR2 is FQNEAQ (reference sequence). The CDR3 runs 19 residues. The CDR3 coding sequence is TGTGCCAGCAGCTCCACAGGGGGCGCACGGTTTTCGTATGATGAAAAACTGTTTTTT. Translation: CASSSTGGARFSYDEKLFF.

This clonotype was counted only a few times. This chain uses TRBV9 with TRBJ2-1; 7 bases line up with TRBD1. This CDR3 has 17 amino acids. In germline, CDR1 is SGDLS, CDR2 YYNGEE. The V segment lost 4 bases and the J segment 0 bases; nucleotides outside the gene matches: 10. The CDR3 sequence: CASSSRTGEYSYNEQFF. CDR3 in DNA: TGTGCCAGCAGCTCGCGAACAGGGGAATACTCCTACAATGAGCAGTTCTTC.

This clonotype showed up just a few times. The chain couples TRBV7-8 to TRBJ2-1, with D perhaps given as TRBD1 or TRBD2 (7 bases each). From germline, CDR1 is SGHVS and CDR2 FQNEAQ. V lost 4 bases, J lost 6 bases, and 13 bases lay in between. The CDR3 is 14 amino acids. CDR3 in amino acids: CASSSPGGGNEQFF. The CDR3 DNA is TGTGCCAGCAGCTCCCCAGGGGGGGGCAATGAGCAGTTCTTC.

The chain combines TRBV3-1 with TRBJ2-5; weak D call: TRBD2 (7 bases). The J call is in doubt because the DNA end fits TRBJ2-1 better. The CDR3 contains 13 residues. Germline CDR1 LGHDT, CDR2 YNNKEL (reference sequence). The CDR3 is CASRGGGRDEQFF. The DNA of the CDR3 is TGTGCCAGCAGAGGGGGGGGAAGAGATGAGCAGTTCTTC.

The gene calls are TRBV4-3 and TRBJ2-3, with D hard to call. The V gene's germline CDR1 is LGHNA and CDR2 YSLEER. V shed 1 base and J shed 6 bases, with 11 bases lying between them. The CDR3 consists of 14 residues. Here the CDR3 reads CASSQAGDGDTQYF. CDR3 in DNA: TGCGCCAGCAGCCAAGCGGGTGACGGGGATACGCAGTATTTT.

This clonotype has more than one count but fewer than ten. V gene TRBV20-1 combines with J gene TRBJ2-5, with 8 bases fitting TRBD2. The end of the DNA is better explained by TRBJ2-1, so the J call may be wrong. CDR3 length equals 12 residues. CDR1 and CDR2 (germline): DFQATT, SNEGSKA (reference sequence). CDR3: CSGAGGINEQFF. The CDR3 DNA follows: TGCAGTGGCGCGGGGGGCATCAATGAGCAGTTCTTC.

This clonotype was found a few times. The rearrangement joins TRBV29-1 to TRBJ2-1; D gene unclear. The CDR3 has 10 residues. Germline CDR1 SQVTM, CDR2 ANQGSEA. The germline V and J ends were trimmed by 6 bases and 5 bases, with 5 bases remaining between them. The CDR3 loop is CSVLHNEQFF. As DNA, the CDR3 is TGCAGCGTCCTACACAATGAGCAGTTCTTC.

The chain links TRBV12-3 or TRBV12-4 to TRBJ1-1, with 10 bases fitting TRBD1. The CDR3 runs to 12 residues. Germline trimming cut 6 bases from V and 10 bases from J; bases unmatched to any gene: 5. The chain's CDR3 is CASSWTGGAAFF. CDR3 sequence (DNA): TGTGCCAGCAGCTGGACAGGGGGAGCAGCTTTCTTT.

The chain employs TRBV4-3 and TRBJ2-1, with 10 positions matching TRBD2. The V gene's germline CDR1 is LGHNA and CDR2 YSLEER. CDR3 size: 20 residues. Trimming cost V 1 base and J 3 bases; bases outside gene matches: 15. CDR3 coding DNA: TGCGCCAGCAGCCAAGGTGTAGAAGCGGGAGGGTTGCAGGTCTACAATGAGCAGTTCTTC. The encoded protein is CASSQGVEAGGLQVYNEQFF.

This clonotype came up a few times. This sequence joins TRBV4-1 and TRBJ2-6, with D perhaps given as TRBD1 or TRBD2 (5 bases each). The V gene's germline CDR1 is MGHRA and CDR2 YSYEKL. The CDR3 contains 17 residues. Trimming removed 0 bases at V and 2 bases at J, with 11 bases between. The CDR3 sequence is CASSQDGDLAGANVLTF. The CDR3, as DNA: TGCGCCAGCAGCCAAGATGGGGACCTGGCTGGGGCCAACGTCCTGACTTTC.

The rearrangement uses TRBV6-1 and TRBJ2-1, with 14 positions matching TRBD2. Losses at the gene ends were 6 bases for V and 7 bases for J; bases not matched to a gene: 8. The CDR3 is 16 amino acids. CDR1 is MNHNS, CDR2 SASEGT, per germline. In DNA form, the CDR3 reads TGTGCCAGCAGACGCCAGACTAGCGGGGGGGTTAATGAGCAGTTCTTC. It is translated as CASRRQTSGGVNEQFF.